This entry is about one T cell receptor beta chain. As yet, its antigen is unknown. Memory T cells were CD45RO+, naive were CD45RA+, sorted by FACS. The record originates from a study of regulatory dendritic cells for organ transplantation. CDR3 size: 14 residues. Germline assignment: CDR1 SGDLS and CDR2 YYNGEE. V shed 6 bases and J shed 3 bases, with 14 bases lying between them. General study results and limits: Naive CD4+ and CD8+ repertoires were highly diverse; memory CD8+ was most oligoclonal. Memory CD8+ clonal expansion seemed more limited with regulatory than mature dendritic cells. Of resting T cell subsets, memory CD8+ had the most alloreactive clonotypes.

Sequencing was performed with immunoSEQ multiplex PCR; in TCRdb, only in-frame clones are kept and a portion is missing. The table shows under 40,000 clones, with about 93% occurring only once. The sample was naive CD8+ T cells from blood. The subset was: CD45RA+ naive T cells. The V gene is TRBV9, the J gene TRBJ2-3; tentatively, D is TRBD1 (6 bases). The clonotype comes from a human donor in good health. The CDR3 protein is CASTLGGLTDTQYF. In DNA form, the CDR3 reads TGTGCCAGCACCCTAGGGGGTCTTACAGATACGCAGTATTTT.